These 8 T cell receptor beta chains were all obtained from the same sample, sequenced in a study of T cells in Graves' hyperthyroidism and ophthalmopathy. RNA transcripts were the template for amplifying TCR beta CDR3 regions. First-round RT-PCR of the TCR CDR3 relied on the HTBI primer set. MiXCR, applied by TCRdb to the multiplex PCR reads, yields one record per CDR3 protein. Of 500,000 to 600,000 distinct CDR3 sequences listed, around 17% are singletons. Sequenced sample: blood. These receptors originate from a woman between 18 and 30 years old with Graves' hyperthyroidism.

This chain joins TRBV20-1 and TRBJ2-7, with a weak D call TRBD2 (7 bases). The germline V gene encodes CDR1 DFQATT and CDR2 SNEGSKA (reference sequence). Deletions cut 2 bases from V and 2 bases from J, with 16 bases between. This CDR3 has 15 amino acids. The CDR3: CSARPLGGAPYEQYF. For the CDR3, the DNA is TGCAGTGCTAGACCCCTTGGGGGGGCCCCCTACGAGCAGTACTTC.

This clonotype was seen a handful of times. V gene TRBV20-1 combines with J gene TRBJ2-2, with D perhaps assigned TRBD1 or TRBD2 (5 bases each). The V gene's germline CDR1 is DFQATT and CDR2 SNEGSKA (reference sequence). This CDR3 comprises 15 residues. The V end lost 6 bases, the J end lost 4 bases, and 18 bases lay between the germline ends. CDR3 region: CSAPLKGRRTGELFF. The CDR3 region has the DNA TGCAGTGCCCCGTTGAAGGGGAGACGCACCGGGGAGCTGTTTTTT.

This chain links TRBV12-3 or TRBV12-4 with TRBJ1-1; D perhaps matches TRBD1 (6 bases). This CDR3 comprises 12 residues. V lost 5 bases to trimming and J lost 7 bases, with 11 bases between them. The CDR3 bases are TGTGCCAGCAGTCGGGGGCGTGATGAAGCTTTCTTT. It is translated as CASSRGRDEAFF.

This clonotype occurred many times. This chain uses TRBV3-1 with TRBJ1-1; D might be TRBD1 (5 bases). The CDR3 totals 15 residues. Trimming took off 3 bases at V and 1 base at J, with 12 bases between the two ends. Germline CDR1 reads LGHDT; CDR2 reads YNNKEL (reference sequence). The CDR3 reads CASSHQGLSNTEAFF. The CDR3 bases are TGTGCCAGCAGCCACCAGGGACTGTCGAACACTGAAGCTTTCTTT.

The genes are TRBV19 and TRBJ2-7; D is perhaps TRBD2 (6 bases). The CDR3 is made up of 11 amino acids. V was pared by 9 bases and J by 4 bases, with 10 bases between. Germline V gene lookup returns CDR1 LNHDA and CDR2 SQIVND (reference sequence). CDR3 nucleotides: TGTGCCAGGCTGGAGGGTTACGAGCAGTACTTC. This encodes CARLEGYEQYF.

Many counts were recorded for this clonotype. The CDR3 loop is CSASLTSGHRREETQYF. The CDR3 bases are TGCAGTGCTAGTCTCACTAGCGGGCACCGAAGGGAAGAGACCCAGTACTTC. The V gene is TRBV20-1, the J gene TRBJ2-5, with 9 bases fitting TRBD2. The CDR3 length is 17 residues. The junction had 14 bases not matched to a gene; V was cut back by 3 bases and J by 3 bases. The V gene's germline CDR1 is DFQATT and CDR2 SNEGSKA (reference sequence).

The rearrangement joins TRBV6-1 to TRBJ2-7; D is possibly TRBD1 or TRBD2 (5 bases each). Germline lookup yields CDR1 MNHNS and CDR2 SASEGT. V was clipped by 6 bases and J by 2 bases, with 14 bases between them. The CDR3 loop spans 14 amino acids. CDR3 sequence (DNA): TGTGCCAGCAGCCCCGCCGGGGCTCCCTACGAGCAGTACTTC. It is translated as CASSPAGAPYEQYF.

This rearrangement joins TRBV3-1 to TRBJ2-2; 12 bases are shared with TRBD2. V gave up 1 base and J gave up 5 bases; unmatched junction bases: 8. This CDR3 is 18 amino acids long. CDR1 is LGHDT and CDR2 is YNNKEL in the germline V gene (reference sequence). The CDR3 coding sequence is TGTGCCAGCAGCCAAGTGACTAGCGGGAGCGGTTTTACCGGGGAGCTGTTTTTT. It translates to CASSQVTSGSGFTGELFF.